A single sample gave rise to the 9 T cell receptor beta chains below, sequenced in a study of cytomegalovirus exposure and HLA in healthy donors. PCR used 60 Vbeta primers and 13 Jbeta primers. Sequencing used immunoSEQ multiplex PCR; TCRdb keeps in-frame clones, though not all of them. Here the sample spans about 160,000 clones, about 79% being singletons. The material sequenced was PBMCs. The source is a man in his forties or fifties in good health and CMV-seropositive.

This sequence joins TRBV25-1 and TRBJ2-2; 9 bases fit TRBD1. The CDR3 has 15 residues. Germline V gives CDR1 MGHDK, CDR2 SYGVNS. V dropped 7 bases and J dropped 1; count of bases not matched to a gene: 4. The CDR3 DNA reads TGTGCCAGCACCCCGGGACAGGGGAACACCGGGGAGCTGTTTTTT. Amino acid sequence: CASTPGQGNTGELFF.

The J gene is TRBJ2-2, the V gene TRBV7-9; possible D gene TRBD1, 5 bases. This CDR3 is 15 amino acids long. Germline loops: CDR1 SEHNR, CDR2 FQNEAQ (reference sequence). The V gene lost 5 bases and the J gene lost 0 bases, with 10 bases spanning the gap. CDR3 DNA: TGTGCCAGCAGCCAGGGAATTTCGAACACCGGGGAGCTGTTTTTT. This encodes CASSQGISNTGELFF.

CDR3 nucleotide sequence: TGTGCCAGCAGCTTAGAAAACAGCCTGGATGAGCAGTTCTTC. Translating it yields CASSLENSLDEQFF. The chain recombines TRBV11-3 with TRBJ2-1; the D is unclear. Trimming cost V 0 bases and J 8 bases, with 11 bases left between them. The germline V gene has CDR1 SGHNT and CDR2 YENEEA. The CDR3 extends over 14 amino acids.

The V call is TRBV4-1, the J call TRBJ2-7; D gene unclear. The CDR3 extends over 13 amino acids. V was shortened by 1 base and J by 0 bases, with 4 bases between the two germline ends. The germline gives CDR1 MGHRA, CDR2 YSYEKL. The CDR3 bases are TGCGCCAGCAGCCAAGGCAGCTCCTACGAGCAGTACTTC. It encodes CASSQGSSYEQYF.

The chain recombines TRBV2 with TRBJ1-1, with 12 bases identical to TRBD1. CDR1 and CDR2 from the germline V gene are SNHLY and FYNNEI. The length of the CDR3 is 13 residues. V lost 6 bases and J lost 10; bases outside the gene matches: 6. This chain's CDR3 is CASRAGDRGRAFF. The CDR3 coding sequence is TGTGCCAGCAGGGCCGGGGACAGGGGGCGAGCTTTCTTT.

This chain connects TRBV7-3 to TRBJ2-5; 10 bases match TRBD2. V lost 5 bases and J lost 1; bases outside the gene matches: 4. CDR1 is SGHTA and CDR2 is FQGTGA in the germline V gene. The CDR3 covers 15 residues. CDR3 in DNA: TGTGCCAGCAGCCCAGCGGGAGGGGCCCAAGAGACCCAGTACTTC. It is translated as CASSPAGGAQETQYF.

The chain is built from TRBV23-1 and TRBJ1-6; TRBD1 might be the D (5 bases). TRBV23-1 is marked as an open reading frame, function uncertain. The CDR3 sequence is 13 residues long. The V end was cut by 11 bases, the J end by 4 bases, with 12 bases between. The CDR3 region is CAGPTEYNSPLHF. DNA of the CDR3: TGCGCCGGACCGACAGAGTATAATTCACCCCTCCACTTT.

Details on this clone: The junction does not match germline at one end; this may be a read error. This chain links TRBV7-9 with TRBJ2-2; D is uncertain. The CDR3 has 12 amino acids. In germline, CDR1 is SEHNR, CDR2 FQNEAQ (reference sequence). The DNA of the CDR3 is TGTTCCAGCAGCGCCAATAAAGCAGAGCTGTTTTTT. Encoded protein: CSSSANKAELFF.

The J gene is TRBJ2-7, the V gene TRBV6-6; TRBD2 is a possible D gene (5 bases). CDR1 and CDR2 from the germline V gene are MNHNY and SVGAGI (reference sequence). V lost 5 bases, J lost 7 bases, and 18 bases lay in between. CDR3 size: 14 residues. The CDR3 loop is CASSHGRASGEQYV. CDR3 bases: TGTGCCAGCAGTCACGGACGGGCCTCGGGGGAGCAGTACGTC.